A selection of T cell receptor beta chains follows, all from one sample in a study of blood T cell repertoires in COVID-19. Only in-frame clones appear in the TCRdb table, and some are missing; sequencing was by immunoSEQ multiplex PCR. The sample includes about 380,000 clones, approximately 87% seen only once; the top ten take about 1.5%. Sequenced sample: PBMCs or T cells enriched from blood (not recorded which). The receptors stem from a man aged 25-40 years who had recovered from COVID-19. Both conserved end residues are part of each CDR3. The D gene is left open where the match is weak. The size of a clone is reported for some rows only, either as once, few or many, or as a class for expanded clones.

len | j_gene | abundance | v_gene | d_gene | CDR3nt | CDR3aa
16 | TRBJ2-7 | NA | TRBV6-2/TRBV6-3 | TRBD1 | TGTGCCAGCAGTCAACACCGGGACAGGTTTACCTACGAGCAGTACTTC | CASSQHRDRFTYEQYF
18 | TRBJ1-1 | NA | TRBV21-1 | NA | TGTGCCAGCAGCAAGACACACTCTCTTGACAGACCTATAAGTGAAGCTTTCTTT | CASSKTHSLDRPISEAFF
13 | TRBJ2-5 | NA | TRBV18 | NA | TGTGCCAGCTCACCAGGGGCTCAAGAGACCCAGTACTTC | CASSPGAQETQYF
15 | TRBJ1-1 | NA | TRBV25-1 | TRBD1 | TGTGCCAGCGCGAAGCGACAGGGGGCGAACACTGAAGCTTTCTTT | CASAKRQGANTEAFF
13 | TRBJ1-5 | NA | TRBV12-3/TRBV12-4 | NA | TGTGCCAGCAGAGACAGACTCAATCAGCCCCAGCATTTT | CASRDRLNQPQHF
15 | TRBJ1-5 | NA | TRBV7-9 | NA | TGTGCCAGCAGCTTAGGGGGACTTTACGATCAGCCCCAGCATTTT | CASSLGGLYDQPQHF
12 | TRBJ1-1 | NA | TRBV7-9 | NA | TGTGCCAGCAGCTTCGGGAACACTGAAGCTTTCTTT | CASSFGNTEAFF
12 | TRBJ1-3 | NA | TRBV19 | NA | TGTGCCAGTAGTTCCCTCCGAAACACCATATATTTT | CASSSLRNTIYF
14 | TRBJ2-7 | NA | TRBV5-1 | TRBD1 | TGCGCCAGCAGCCAGGGACAGGGTACTTACGAGCAGTACTTC | CASSQGQGTYEQYF
14 | TRBJ2-7 | NA | TRBV3-1/TRBV3-2 | TRBD1 | TGTGCCAGCAGCCCGGGACAGGGCTGGGGGGAGCAGTACTTC | CASSPGQGWGEQYF
14 | TRBJ2-1 | NA | TRBV27 | NA | TGTGCCAGCAGTTTCTCGAGCAACTACAATGAGCAGTTCTTC | CASSFSSNYNEQFF
15 | TRBJ2-7 | NA | TRBV6-5 | NA | TGTGCCACGAGATTGGGACTGGCGGAATCCTACGAGCAGTACTTC | CATRLGLAESYEQYF
11 | TRBJ1-2 | NA | TRBV19 | NA | TGTGCCAGTAGTGTGAGTTTTGGCTACACCTTC | CASSVSFGYTF
14 | TRBJ2-7 | few | TRBV6-5 | TRBD2 | TGTGCCAGCATAGAGCGGGGGGGCCATTACGAGCAGTACTTC | CASIERGGHYEQYF
16 | TRBJ2-5 | few | TRBV5-6 | TRBD2 | TGTGCCAGCAGCCCGAGACTAGCGGGGGGATTGGAGACCCAGTACTTC | CASSPRLAGGLETQYF
13 | TRBJ2-7 | NA | TRBV6-5 | NA | TGTGCCAGCAGCATCCCAGGGATTGGCGAGCAGTACTTC | CASSIPGIGEQYF
16 | TRBJ1-3 | NA | TRBV6-1 | NA | TGTGCCAGCAGTGAAGCGCGCGGGGGACCTGGAAACACCATATATTTT | CASSEARGGPGNTIYF
16 | TRBJ2-7 | NA | TRBV7-9 | TRBD1 | TGTGCCAGCAGCGAAAGCAGAGTCAGGGGGCGCCTCGAGCAGTACTTC | CASSESRVRGRLEQYF
15 | TRBJ2-5 | NA | TRBV4-3 | NA | TGCGCCAGCAGCCAAGTCGCAGGGTCTCGAGAGACCCAGTACTTC | CASSQVAGSRETQYF
14 | TRBJ2-5 | NA | TRBV11-3 | NA | TGTGCCAGCAAACTAAACGGCGGAACGGAGACCCAGTACTTC | CASKLNGGTETQYF
17 | TRBJ1-3 | NA | TRBV4-1 | NA | TGCGCCAGCAGCCAAGTCAGGGTTATTGGGTCTGGAAACACCATATATTTT | CASSQVRVIGSGNTIYF
13 | TRBJ1-1 | NA | TRBV30 | NA | TGTGCCTGGAGTGTACAGGGGAACACTGAAGCTTTCTTT | CAWSVQGNTEAFF
14 | TRBJ1-5 | NA | TRBV7-6 | NA | TGTGCCAGCAGCGCCCGGGAGGGAAGGGAGCCCCAGCATTTT | CASSAREGREPQHF
13 | TRBJ1-5 | NA | TRBV2 | NA | TGTGCCAGCAGTTACAGGGGCAATCAGCCCCAGCATTTT | CASSYRGNQPQHF
13 | TRBJ1-1 | NA | TRBV3-1/TRBV3-2 | NA | TGTGCCAGCAGCCTCGGGACTGCCGGTAAAGCTTTCTTT | CASSLGTAGKAFF
13 | TRBJ1-1 | once | TRBV12-3/TRBV12-4 | NA | TGTGCCAGCAGTACTAGAGGGTACAGTGAAGCTTTCTTT | CASSTRGYSEAFF
16 | TRBJ1-2 | once | TRBV11-1 | NA | TGTGCCAGCAGCTTAGCGCCCCAGGGCATCGGCTATGGCTACACCTTC | CASSLAPQGIGYGYTF
16 | TRBJ2-3 | NA | TRBV9 | TRBD2 | TGTGCCAGCAGCGTACTTAGCGGGGGGGCATCGGATACGCAGTATTTT | CASSVLSGGASDTQYF
16 | TRBJ2-3 | once | TRBV9 | NA | TGTGCCAGCAGCCAGAGGGGGGGGGCTAGCACAGATACGCAGTATTTT | CASSQRGGASTDTQYF
11 | TRBJ1-1 | NA | TRBV6-2/TRBV6-3 | NA | TGTGCCAGCAGTAACAGGGCTGAAGCTTTCTTT | CASSNRAEAFF
13 | TRBJ2-3 | NA | TRBV7-8 | NA | TGTGCCAGCAGCTCCCGACTAGCAGATACGCAGTATTTT | CASSSRLADTQYF
14 | TRBJ2-4 | NA | TRBV7-2 | TRBD1 | TGTGCCAGCAGCCGGGGACAGGGAATGCACATTCAGTACTTC | CASSRGQGMHIQYF
16 | TRBJ1-1 | NA | TRBV19 | TRBD1 | TGTGCCAGTAGGAAACCCGGGACAGGCCTTTTCACTGAAGCTTTCTTT | CASRKPGTGLFTEAFF
15 | TRBJ2-7 | NA | TRBV4-3 | NA | TGCGCCAGCAGCCAAGATCGAGCCGTCCTTTACGAGCAGTACTTC | CASSQDRAVLYEQYF
14 | TRBJ2-1 | NA | TRBV4-1 | NA | TGCGCCAGCAGCCGTGTTTGGAGTACGGATGAGCAGTTCTTC | CASSRVWSTDEQFF
13 | TRBJ1-2 | NA | TRBV5-1 | NA | TGCGCCAGCAGCAAAGACAGGTACTATGGCTACACCTTC | CASSKDRYYGYTF
15 | TRBJ2-1 | NA | TRBV2 | TRBD1 | TGTGCCAGCAGTGCACTGACAGGGGGCCCCAATGAGCAGTTCTTC | CASSALTGGPNEQFF
14 | TRBJ2-2 | NA | TRBV4-1 | NA | TGCGCCAGTAATAACGGGGTGCATGGCGGGGAGCTGTTTTTT | CASNNGVHGGELFF
16 | TRBJ1-3 | NA | TRBV19 | TRBD1 | TGTGCCAGTAGACAGGGGGCGGGGAATTCTGGAAACACCATATATTTT | CASRQGAGNSGNTIYF
14 | TRBJ2-3 | NA | TRBV4-2 | NA | TGTGCCAGCAGCCAAGATTTGGCTACAGATACGCAGTATTTT | CASSQDLATDTQYF